The source of this T cell receptor beta chain is a study of long-term antiretroviral therapy in people with HIV. Overall study findings and caveats: Blood draws took place between about 2004 and 2017 and possibly involved older ART regimens. Clones expanded before ART dominated the repertoire at all time points.

Sequencing relied on immunoSEQ assay v3.0, run at survey level. The repertoire was sequenced with immunoSEQ multiplex PCR; TCRdb's copy has only in-frame clones and lacks some. The sample consists of some 17,000 clones, approximately 80% of them appearing once. The germline CDR1 and CDR2 sequences are SGHVS and FNYEAQ. V was clipped by 1 base and J by 7 bases; unmatched bases: 12. The CDR3 is 16 residues long. With respect to this clone: The antigen is undetermined.

This TCR derives from a man aged 18 to 35 with HIV. Here the sequenced sample was unsorted PBMCs, taken 0.1 years before starting antiretroviral therapy. The chain combines TRBV7-6 with TRBJ2-7; 8 bases fit TRBD1. The CDR3 protein is CASSLEGDRSAREQYF. In nucleotides, the CDR3 is TGTGCCAGCAGCTTAGAGGGGGACAGGTCCGCGAGGGAGCAGTACTTC.